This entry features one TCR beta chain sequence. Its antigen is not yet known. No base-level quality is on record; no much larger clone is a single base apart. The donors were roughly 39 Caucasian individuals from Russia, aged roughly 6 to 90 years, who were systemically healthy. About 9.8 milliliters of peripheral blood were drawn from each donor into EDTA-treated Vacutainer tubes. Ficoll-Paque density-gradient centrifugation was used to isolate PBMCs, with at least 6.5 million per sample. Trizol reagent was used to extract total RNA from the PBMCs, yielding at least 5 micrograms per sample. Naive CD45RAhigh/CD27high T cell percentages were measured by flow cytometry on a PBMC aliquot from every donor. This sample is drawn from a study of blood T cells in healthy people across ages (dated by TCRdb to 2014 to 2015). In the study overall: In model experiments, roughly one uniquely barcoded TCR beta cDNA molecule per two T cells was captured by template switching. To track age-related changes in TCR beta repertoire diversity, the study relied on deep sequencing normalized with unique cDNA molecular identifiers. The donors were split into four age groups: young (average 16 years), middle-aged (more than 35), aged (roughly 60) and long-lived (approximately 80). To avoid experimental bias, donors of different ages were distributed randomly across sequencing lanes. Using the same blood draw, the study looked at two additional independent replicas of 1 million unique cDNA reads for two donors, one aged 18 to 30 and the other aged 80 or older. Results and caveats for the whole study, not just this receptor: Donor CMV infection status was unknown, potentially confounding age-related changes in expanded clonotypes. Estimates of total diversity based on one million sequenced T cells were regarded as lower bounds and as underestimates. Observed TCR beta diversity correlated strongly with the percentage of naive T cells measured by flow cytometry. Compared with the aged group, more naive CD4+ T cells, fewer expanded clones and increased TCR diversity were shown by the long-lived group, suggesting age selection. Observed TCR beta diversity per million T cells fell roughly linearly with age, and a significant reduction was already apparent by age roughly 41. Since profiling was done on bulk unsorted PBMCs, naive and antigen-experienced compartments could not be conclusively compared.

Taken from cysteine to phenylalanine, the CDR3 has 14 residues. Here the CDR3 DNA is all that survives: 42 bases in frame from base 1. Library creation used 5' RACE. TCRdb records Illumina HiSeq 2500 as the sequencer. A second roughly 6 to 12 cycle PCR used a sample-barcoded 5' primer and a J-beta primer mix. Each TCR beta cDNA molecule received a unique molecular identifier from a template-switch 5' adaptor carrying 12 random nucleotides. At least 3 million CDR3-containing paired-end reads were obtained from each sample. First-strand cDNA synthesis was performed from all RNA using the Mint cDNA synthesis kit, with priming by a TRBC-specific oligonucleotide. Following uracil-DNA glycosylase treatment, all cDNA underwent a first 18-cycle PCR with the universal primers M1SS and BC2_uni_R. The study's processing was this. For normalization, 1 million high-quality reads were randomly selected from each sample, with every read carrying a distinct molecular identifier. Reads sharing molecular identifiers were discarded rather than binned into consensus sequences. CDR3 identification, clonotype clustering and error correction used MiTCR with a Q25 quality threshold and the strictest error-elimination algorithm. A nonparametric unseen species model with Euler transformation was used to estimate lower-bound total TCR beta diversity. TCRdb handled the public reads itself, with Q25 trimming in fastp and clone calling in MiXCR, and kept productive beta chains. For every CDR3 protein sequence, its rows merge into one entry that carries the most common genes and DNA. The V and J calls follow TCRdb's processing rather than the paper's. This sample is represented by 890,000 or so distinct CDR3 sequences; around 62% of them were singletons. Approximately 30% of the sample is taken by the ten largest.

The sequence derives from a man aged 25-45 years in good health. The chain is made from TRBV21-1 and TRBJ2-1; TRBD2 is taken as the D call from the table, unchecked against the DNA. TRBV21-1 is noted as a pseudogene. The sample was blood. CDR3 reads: CASSKGGGVDEQFF. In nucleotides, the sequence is TGTGCCAGCAGCAAAGGTGGAGGGGTCGATGAGCAGTTCTTC.